These 16 T cell receptor beta chains came from one sample sequenced in a study of shared clonotypes between healthy human individuals. Profiling relied on immunoSEQ multiplex PCR, and the TCRdb table lists in-frame clones only, not all of them. This sample has around 2.5 million clones, with approximately 93% found just once. The sample was naive CD4+ T cells from PBMCs. Subset: CD45RA+ positively selected. These TCRs come from a man aged 18-30 years in good health. Some clones in this sample may be carry-over from other donors' samples.

This clone occurred once. The DNA for the CDR3 is TGTGCCAGCAGTGAAGGGGGGGCCTCCTACGAGCAGTACTTC. Residues: CASSEGGASYEQYF. This chain joins TRBV25-1 and TRBJ2-7; perhaps TRBD2 as D (7 bases). CDR3 length: 14 amino acids. V lost 2 bases and J 0 bases, leaving 8 bases between the germline ends. Per the germline V gene, CDR1 is MGHDK and CDR2 is SYGVNS.

This clone was observed a single time. The rearrangement joins TRBV28 to TRBJ2-3; D call uncertain. Trimming pared 9 bases from V and 0 bases from J, leaving 10 bases between. The CDR3 runs 13 residues. Germline V gives CDR1 MDHEN, CDR2 SYDVKM. CDR3 in DNA: TGTGCCAGTCTTCTGAGCAGCACAGATACGCAGTATTTT. Encoded protein: CASLLSSTDTQYF.

The chain couples TRBV5-1 to TRBJ1-5; D gene ambiguous. The V and J ends lost 1 base and 0 bases respectively, with 11 bases between them. Germline V lookup: CDR1 SGHRS, CDR2 YFSETQ. CDR3 length: 16 residues. The chain's CDR3 is CASSLYPQDSNQPQHF. CDR3 nucleotides: TGCGCCAGCAGCTTGTACCCACAAGATAGCAATCAGCCCCAGCATTTT.

This chain connects TRBV28 to TRBJ2-5; 14 bases align to TRBD2. This CDR3 comprises 16 residues. V lost 2 bases to trimming and J lost 9 bases; unmatched junction nucleotides: 8. The germline V gene encodes CDR1 MDHEN and CDR2 SYDVKM. The CDR3 coding sequence is TGTGCCAGCAGTTTACCCGGGACTAGCGGGAGCGGTTCCCAGTACTTC. Residues: CASSLPGTSGSGSQYF.

The V and J genes are TRBV7-8 and TRBJ2-7, with 8 bases aligning to TRBD2. The CDR3 runs 14 residues. The V segment lost 2 bases and the J segment 6 bases; nucleotides outside the gene matches: 6. Per germline, CDR1 SGHVS and CDR2 FQNEAQ. This CDR3 reads CASSLNRGGGEQYF. CDR3 sequence (DNA): TGTGCCAGCAGCTTAAATCGGGGGGGAGGCGAGCAGTACTTC.

About this clone: The sample holds other DNA sequences that translate to the same CDR3. The chain combines TRBV18 with TRBJ2-3, with D possibly being TRBD2 (6 bases). Trimming removed 3 bases from V and 0 bases from J, with 10 bases in between. Germline loops: CDR1 KGHSH, CDR2 LQKENI. This CDR3 spans 15 amino acids. The CDR3 reads CASSPIGTSTDTQYF. The CDR3 region has the DNA TGTGCCAGCTCACCGATAGGGACTAGCACAGATACGCAGTATTTT.

The rearrangement links TRBV28 to TRBJ1-4; TRBD1 agrees at 9 bases. Germline-derived CDR1 and CDR2 are MDHEN and SYDVKM. The trim removed 6 bases at V and 4 bases at J, leaving 6 bases unmatched. The CDR3 runs 15 residues. CDR3 DNA sequence: TGTGCCAGCAGCCTAAGACAGGGGGGTAATGAAAAACTGTTTTTT. It is translated as CASSLRQGGNEKLFF.

The chain is built from TRBV27 and TRBJ1-5; 9 nucleotides line up with TRBD1. The CDR3 is made up of 13 amino acids. The junction had 3 bases not matched to a gene; V was cut back by 7 bases and J by 5 bases. The germline gives CDR1 MNHEY, CDR2 SMNVEV (reference sequence). The CDR3 here is CASKGTGYQPQHF. CDR3 nucleotide sequence: TGTGCCAGCAAAGGGACAGGGTATCAGCCCCAGCATTTT.

The chain has TRBV28 and TRBJ2-5, with TRBD1 matching over 8 bases. Germline CDR1 and CDR2: MDHEN and SYDVKM. The V and J ends lost 2 bases and 5 bases, in that order; junction bases with no gene match: 10. There are 16 residues in the CDR3. In DNA, the CDR3 is TGTGCCAGCAGTTTAATTCCCCAGGGGGCGCGGGAGACCCAGTACTTC. Translation: CASSLIPQGARETQYF.

The V gene is TRBV7-2, the J gene TRBJ2-1, with TRBD2 matching over 7 bases. Germline V gene lookup returns CDR1 SGHTA and CDR2 FQGNSA. V shed 5 bases and J 15 bases; nucleotides not matched to a gene: 13. This CDR3 comprises 13 residues. CDR3 DNA: TGTGCCAGCAGCCCCAATACGGCGGGAGCTCTGTTCTTC. It codes for CASSPNTAGALFF. The variable domain in full, completed from reference TRBV7-2 and TRBJ2-1, reads GAGVSQSPSNKVTEKGKDVELRCDPISGHTALYWYRQSLGQGLEFLIYFQGNSAPDKSGLPSDRFSAERTGGSVSTLTIQRTQQEDSAVYLCASSPNTAGALFFGPGTRLTVL.

The chain recombines TRBV7-2 with TRBJ2-3, with D perhaps matching TRBD2 (6 bases). Deletions cut 8 bases from V and 1 base from J, with 13 bases between. The CDR3 has 14 amino acids. Germline values: CDR1 SGHTA, CDR2 FQGNSA. The CDR3 DNA sequence: TGTGCCAGCGGGACTGCTCTGGGCACAGATACGCAGTATTTT. Protein: CASGTALGTDTQYF. Drawing the rest from reference TRBV7-2 and TRBJ2-3, the complete variable domain is GAGVSQSPSNKVTEKGKDVELRCDPISGHTALYWYRQSLGQGLEFLIYFQGNSAPDKSGLPSDRFSAERTGGSVSTLTIQRTQQEDSAVYLCASGTALGTDTQYFGPGTRLTVL.

The genes are TRBV9 and TRBJ1-3, with D uncertain. The CDR3 has 16 residues. Germline values: CDR1 SGDLS, CDR2 YYNGEE. V gave up 4 bases and J gave up 2 bases, with 16 bases separating them. Written as DNA, the CDR3 is TGTGCCAGCAGCACCGGACTCCCCGGCCCTGGAAACACCATATATTTT. Translating it yields CASSTGLPGPGNTIYF.

In its sample, this clone was seen once. V is TRBV2 and J is TRBJ1-1; D possibly corresponds to TRBD1 (6 bases). Trimming shortened V by 4 bases and J by 3 bases, and 9 bases separated the two germline ends. Germline values: CDR1 SNHLY, CDR2 FYNNEI. This CDR3 comprises 13 residues. CDR3 nucleotides: TGTGCCAGCAGTGTGCACAGGGACACTGAAGCTTTCTTT. The encoded protein is CASSVHRDTEAFF. Full variable domain (remainder filled in from reference TRBV2 and TRBJ1-1): EPEVTQTPSHQVTQMGQEVILRCVPISNHLYFYWYRQILGQKVEFLVSFYNNEISEKSEIFDDQFSVERPDGSNFTLKIRSTKLEDSAMYFCASSVHRDTEAFFGQGTRLTVV.

With regard to this clone: This sample also contains other DNA sequences that code for the same CDR3. V usage is TRBV5-1 and J usage is TRBJ1-5, with no clear D. The CDR3 consists of 13 residues. The ends were cut back, 3 bases at V and 2 bases at J, with 6 bases in the middle. Germline V gives CDR1 SGHRS, CDR2 YFSETQ. CDR3 protein: CASSSGGNQPQHF. CDR3 DNA: TGCGCCAGCAGCTCCGGCGGCAATCAGCCCCAGCATTTT.

This rearrangement joins TRBV5-5 to TRBJ2-4; TRBD1 matches 9 bases. The germline gives CDR1 SGHKS, CDR2 YYEKEE (reference sequence). The junction had 8 bases not matched to a gene; V was cut back by 4 bases and J by 9 bases. The CDR3 length is 14 residues. CDR3 in amino acids: CASSNGTGYGIQYF. CDR3 nucleotides: TGTGCCAGCAGCAACGGGACAGGGTATGGCATTCAGTACTTC.

This rearrangement joins TRBV6-5 to TRBJ2-2; 7 nucleotides agree with TRBD1. This CDR3 comprises 15 residues. Losses at the gene ends were 6 bases for V and 4 bases for J; bases not matched to a gene: 8. Per the germline V gene, CDR1 is MNHEY and CDR2 is SVGAGI. DNA for the CDR3: TGTGCCAGCAGCTTTGGAGACAGGGCCACCGGGGAGCTGTTTTTT. As protein: CASSFGDRATGELFF.